The clone carrying this T cell receptor beta chain has a single count. The sample belongs to a study of blood T cell repertoires in COVID-19. Study-level background: The United States, Italy and Spain provided the acute and convalescent COVID-19 samples.

The protocol was immunoSEQ multiplex PCR, while the TCRdb copy is restricted to in-frame clones and leaves out a portion. Altogether some 18,000 clones are present, about 87% being singletons, with the ten largest covering 5%. This CDR3 region has 20 residues. The germline V gene has CDR1 MGHRA and CDR2 YSYEKL. V shed 3 bases, J shed 3 bases, and the junction held 15 bases outside the gene matches. The receptor's source is a woman aged 25-40 years who had recovered from COVID-19. Material for sequencing was PBMCs or T cells enriched from blood (not recorded which). The chain uses TRBV4-1 and TRBJ2-1, with 12 bases matching TRBD2. The CDR3 nucleotides read TGCGCCAGCAGCCAGAAAGGGGCTCTAGCGGGGGGGCGAAACTACAATGAGCAGTTCTTC. Translated: CASSQKGALAGGRNYNEQFF.